This entry is about one T cell receptor beta chain. This entry belongs to a study of T cells after somatic rescue of genetic block. Sequencing used immunoSEQ multiplex PCR; TCRdb keeps in-frame clones, though not all of them. Seen here are more than 9,500 clones, over 55% observed once, and the top ten hold more than 10%. Material: peripheral blood mononuclear cells (PBMCs). The TCR comes from a boy younger than 18.

The CDR3: CASSSSIGRLETQYF. CDR3 nucleotides: TGTGCCAGCAGTTCGTCCATAGGTCGTTTAGAGACCCAGTACTTC. The V and J genes are TRBV27 and TRBJ2-5; the D is unclear. Germline V gene sequence: CDR1 MNHEY, CDR2 SMNVEV (reference sequence). The CDR3 runs 15 residues. V lost 4 bases and J 4 bases, leaving 16 bases between the germline ends.